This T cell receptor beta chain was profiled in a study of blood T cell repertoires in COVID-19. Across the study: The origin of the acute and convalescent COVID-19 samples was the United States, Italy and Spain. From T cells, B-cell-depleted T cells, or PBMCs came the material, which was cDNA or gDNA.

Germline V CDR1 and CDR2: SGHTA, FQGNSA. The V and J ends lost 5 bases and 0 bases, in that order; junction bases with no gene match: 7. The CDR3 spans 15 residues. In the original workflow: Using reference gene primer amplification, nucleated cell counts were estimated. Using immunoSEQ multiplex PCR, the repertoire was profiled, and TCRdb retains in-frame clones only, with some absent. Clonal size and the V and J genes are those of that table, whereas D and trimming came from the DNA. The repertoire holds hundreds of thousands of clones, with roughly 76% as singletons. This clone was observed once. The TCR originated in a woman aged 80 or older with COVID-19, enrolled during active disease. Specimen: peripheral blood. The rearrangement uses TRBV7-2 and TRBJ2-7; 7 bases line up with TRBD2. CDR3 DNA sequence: TGTGCCAGCAGCGAACGTACTAGCGACTCCTACGAGCAGTACTTC. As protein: CASSERTSDSYEQYF.